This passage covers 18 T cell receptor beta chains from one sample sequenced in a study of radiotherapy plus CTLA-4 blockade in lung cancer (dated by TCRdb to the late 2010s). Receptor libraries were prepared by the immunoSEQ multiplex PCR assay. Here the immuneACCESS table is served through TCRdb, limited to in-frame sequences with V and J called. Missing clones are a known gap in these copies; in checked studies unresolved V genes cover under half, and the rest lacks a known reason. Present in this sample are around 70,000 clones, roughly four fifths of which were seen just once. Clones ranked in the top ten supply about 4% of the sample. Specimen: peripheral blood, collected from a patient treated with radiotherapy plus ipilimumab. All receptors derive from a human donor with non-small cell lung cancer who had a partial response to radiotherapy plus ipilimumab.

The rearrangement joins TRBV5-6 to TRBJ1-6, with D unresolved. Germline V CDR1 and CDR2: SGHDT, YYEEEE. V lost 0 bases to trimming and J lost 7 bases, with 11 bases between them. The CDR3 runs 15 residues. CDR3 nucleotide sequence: TGTGCCAGCAGCTTGGCCGGGAAGAGCAATTCACCCCTCCACTTT. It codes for CASSLAGKSNSPLHF.

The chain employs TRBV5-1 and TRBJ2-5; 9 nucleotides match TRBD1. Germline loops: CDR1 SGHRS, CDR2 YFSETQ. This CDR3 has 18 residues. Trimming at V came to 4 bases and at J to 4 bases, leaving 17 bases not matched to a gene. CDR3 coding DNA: TGCGCCAGCAGCCGACGCAGCCCGGGACAGGGTATGGGAGAGACCCAGTACTTC. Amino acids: CASSRRSPGQGMGETQYF.

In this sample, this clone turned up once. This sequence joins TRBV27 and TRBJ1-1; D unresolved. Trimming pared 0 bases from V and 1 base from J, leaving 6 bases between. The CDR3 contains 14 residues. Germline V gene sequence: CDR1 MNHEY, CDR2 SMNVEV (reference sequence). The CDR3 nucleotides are TGTGCCAGCAGTTTATCGCGGCCGAACACTGAAGCTTTCTTT. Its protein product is CASSLSRPNTEAFF.

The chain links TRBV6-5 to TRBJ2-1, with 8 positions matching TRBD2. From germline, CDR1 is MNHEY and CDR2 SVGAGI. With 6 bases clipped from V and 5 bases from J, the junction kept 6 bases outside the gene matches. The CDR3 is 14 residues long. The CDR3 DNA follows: TGTGCCAGCAGCCCGGGGGGGATCAACAATGAGCAGTTCTTC. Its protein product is CASSPGGINNEQFF.

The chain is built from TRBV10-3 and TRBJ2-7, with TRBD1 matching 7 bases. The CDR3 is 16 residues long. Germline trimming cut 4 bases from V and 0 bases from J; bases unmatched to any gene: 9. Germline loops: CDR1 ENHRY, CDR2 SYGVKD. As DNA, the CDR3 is TGTGCCATCAGTGCGGGACAGAAAACCCCCTCCTACGAGCAGTACTTC. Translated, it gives CAISAGQKTPSYEQYF.

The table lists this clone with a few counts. The CDR3 protein is CASSQEDGGRTGNTIYF. The CDR3 DNA is TGTGCCAGCAGCCAAGAAGATGGGGGGAGGACTGGAAACACCATATATTTT. The genes are TRBV4-2 and TRBJ1-3; D may be TRBD1 (5 bases). Germline V lookup: CDR1 LGHNA, CDR2 YNFKEQ. V gave up 0 bases and J gave up 2 bases, with 14 bases separating them. The CDR3 consists of 17 residues.

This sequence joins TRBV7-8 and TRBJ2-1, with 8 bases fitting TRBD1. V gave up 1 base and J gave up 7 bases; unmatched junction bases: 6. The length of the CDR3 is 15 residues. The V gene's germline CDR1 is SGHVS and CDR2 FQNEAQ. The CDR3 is CASSLVGQGRNEQFF. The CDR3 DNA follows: TGTGCCAGCAGCTTAGTTGGACAGGGAAGGAATGAGCAGTTCTTC.

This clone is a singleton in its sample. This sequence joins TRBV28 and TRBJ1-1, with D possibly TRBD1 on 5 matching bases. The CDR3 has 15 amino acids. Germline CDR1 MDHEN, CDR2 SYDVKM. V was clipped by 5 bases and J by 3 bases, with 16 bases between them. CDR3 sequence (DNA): TGTGCCAGCAGTGGGGCAGGGTCCTCGGACACTGAAGCTTTCTTT. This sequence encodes CASSGAGSSDTEAFF.

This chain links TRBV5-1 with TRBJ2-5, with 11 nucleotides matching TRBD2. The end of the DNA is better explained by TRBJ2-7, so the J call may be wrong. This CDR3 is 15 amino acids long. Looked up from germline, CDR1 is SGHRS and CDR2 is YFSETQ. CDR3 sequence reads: CASSLGLAGGLEQYF. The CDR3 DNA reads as TGCGCCAGCAGCTTGGGGCTAGCGGGAGGTCTCGAGCAGTACTTC.

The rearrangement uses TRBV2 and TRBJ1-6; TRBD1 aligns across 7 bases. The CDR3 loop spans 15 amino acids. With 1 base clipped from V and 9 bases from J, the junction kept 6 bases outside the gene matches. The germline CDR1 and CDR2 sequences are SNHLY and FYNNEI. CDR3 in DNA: TGTGCCAGCAGTGAAGAACAGGGGATAGGTTCACCCCTCCACTTT. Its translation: CASSEEQGIGSPLHF.

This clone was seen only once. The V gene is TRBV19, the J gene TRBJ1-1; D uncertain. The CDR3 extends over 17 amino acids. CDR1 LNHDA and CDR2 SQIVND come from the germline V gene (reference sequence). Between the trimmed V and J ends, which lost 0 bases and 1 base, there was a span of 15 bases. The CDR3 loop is CASSIDGSRRTNTEAFF. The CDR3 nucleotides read TGTGCCAGTAGTATAGATGGATCGAGGAGGACGAACACTGAAGCTTTCTTT.

The CDR3: CASSYYAEQYF. CDR3 coding DNA: TGTGCCAGCAGTTACTACGCCGAGCAGTACTTC. The chain couples TRBV28 to TRBJ2-7; no clear D gene. V gave up 4 bases and J gave up 6 bases, with 7 bases separating them. The CDR3 extends over 11 amino acids. Germline V CDR1 and CDR2: MDHEN, SYDVKM.

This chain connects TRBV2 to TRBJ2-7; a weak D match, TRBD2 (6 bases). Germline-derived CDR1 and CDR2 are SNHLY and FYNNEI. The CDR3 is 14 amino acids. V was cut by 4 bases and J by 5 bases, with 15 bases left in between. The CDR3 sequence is CASSVDMAGNEQYF. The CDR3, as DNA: TGTGCCAGCAGTGTGGATATGGCGGGAAACGAGCAGTACTTC.

The CDR3 DNA sequence: TGTGCCTGGAGTGTAGACGGGAGCTCCTACGAGCAGTACTTC. It codes for CAWSVDGSSYEQYF. The chain has TRBV30 and TRBJ2-7; maybe TRBD2 (6 bases). The CDR3 totals 14 residues. The germline V gene encodes CDR1 GTSNPN and CDR2 SVGIG (reference sequence). Trimming removed 0 bases at V and 0 bases at J, with 9 bases between. Drawing the rest from reference TRBV30 and TRBJ2-7, the complete variable domain is SQTIHQWPATLVQPVGSPLSLECTVEGTSNPNLYWYRQAAGRGLQLLFYSVGIGQISSEVPQNLSASRPQDRQFILSSKKLLLSDSGFYLCAWSVDGSSYEQYFGPGTRLTVT.

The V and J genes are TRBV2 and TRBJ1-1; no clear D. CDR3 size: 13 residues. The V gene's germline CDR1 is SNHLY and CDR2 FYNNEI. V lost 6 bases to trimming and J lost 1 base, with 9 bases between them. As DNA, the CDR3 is TGTGCCAGCAGGGAGATAGAGAACACTGAAGCTTTCTTT. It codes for CASREIENTEAFF. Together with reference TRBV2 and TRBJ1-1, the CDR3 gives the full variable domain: EPEVTQTPSHQVTQMGQEVILRCVPISNHLYFYWYRQILGQKVEFLVSFYNNEISEKSEIFDDQFSVERPDGSNFTLKIRSTKLEDSAMYFCASREIENTEAFFGQGTRLTVV.

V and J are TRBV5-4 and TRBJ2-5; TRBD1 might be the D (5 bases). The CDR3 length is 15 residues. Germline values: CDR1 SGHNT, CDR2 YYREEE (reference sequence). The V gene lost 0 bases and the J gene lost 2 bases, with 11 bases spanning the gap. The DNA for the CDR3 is TGTGCCAGCAGCTTGGCCTGGACAACACAAGAGACCCAGTACTTC. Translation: CASSLAWTTQETQYF.

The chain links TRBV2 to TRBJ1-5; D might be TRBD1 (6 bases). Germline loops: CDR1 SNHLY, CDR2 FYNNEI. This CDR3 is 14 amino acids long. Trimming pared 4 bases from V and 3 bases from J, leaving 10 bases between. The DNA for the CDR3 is TGTGCCAGCAGTGGTGCAGGGGCCAATCAGCCCCAGCATTTT. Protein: CASSGAGANQPQHF.

The chain's CDR3 is CASSFTGLTNTGELFF. For the CDR3, the DNA is TGCGCCAGCAGCTTCACGGGACTAACGAACACCGGGGAGCTGTTTTTT. J is TRBJ2-2 and V is TRBV5-1; TRBD2 aligns across 7 bases. With V trimmed by 2 bases and J by 0 bases, 4 bases remained unmatched. The CDR3 has 16 residues. Germline V gene lookup returns CDR1 SGHRS and CDR2 YFSETQ.